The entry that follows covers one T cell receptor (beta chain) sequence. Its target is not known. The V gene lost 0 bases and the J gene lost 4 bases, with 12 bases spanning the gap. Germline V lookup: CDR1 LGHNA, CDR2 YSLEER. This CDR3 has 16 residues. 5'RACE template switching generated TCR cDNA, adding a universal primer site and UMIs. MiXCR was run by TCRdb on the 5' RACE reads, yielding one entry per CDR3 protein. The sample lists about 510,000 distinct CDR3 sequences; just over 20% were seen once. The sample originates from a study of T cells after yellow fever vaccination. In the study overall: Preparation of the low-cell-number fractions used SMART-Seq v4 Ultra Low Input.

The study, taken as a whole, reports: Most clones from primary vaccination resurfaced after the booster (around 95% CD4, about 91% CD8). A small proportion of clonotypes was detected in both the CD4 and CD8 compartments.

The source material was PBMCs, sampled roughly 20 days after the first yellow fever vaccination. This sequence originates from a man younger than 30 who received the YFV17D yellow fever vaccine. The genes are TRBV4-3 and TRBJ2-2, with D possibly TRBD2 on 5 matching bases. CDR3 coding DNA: TGCGCCAGCAGCCAAGAAGGAAGAGGGAGCACCGGGGAGCTGTTTTTT. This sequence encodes CASSQEGRGSTGELFF.